This T cell receptor beta chain came from a study of monozygotic twins with inflammatory bowel disease. TCRdb re-called the 5' RACE reads; every CDR3 protein appears as one record, without DNA. The repertoire table contains 150,000 or so distinct CDR3 sequences. Looked up from germline, CDR1 is KGHSH and CDR2 is LQKENI. The CDR3 consists of 12 residues. Sequencing was performed on blood. This rearrangement joins TRBV18 to TRBJ1-4; TCRdb's assignment of TRBD1 cannot be checked, as there is no DNA. This clonotype was sampled from a human donor with ulcerative colitis or Crohn's disease, or a healthy co-twin of an affected twin (not recorded which). The CDR3 here is CASRIRGGKLFF.